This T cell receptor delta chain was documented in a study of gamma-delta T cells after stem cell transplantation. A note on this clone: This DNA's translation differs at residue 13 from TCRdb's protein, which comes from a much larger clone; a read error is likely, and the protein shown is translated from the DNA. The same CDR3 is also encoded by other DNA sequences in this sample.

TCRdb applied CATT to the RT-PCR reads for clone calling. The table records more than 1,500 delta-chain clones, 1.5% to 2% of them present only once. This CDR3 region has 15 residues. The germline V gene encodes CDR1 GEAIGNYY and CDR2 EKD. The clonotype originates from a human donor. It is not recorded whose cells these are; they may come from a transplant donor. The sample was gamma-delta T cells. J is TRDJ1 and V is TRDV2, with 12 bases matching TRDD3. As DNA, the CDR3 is TGTGCCTGCGACCCCTTACTGGGGGATACCGGTAAACCCATCTTT. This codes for CACDPLLGDTGKPIF.